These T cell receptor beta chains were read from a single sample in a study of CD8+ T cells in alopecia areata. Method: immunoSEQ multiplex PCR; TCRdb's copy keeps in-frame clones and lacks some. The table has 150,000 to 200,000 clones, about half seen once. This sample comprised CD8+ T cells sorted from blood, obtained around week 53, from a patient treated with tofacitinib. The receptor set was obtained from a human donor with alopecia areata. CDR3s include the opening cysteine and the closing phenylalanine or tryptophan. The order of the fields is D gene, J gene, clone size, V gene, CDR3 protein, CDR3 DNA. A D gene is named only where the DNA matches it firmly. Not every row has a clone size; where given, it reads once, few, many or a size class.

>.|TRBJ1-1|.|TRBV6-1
CAILEGLTEAFF
TGTGCCATACTCGAGGGCCTGACTGAAGCTTTCTTT
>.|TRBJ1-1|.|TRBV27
CASSLLPTLNTEAFF
TGTGCCAGCAGTTTACTTCCGACACTGAACACTGAAGCTTTCTTT
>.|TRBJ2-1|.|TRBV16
CASSQDSPGNEQFF
TGTGCCAGCAGCCAAGACTCTCCAGGCAATGAGCAGTTCTTC
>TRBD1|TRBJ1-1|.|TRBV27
CASSYVGTANTEAFF
TGTGCCAGCAGCTATGTCGGGACAGCGAACACTGAAGCTTTCTTT
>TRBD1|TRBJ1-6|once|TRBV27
CASSSGGSNSPLHF
TGTGCCAGTAGTTCAGGGGGCAGTAATTCACCCCTCCACTTT
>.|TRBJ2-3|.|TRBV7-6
CASSLNRVTDTQYF
TGTGCCAGCAGCCTAAATAGGGTCACAGATACGCAGTATTTT
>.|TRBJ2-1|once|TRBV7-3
CASSLPPPRNEQFF
TGTGCCAGCAGCTTACCGCCTCCTAGGAATGAGCAGTTCTTC
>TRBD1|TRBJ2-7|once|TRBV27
CASTKQGAGYEQYF
TGTGCCAGCACCAAACAGGGGGCTGGGTACGAGCAGTACTTC
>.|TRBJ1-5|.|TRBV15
CATSRTAPNQPQHF
TGTGCCACCAGCAGGACAGCACCCAATCAGCCCCAGCATTTT
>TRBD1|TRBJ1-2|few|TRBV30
CAWSVQAGGGYGYTF
TGTGCCTGGAGTGTACAAGCAGGGGGCGGCTATGGCTACACCTTC
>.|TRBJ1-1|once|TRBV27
CASRITGFMNTEAFF
TGTGCCAGCAGAATAACAGGGTTCATGAACACTGAAGCTTTCTTT
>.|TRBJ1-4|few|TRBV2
CASSLTQGAENEKLFF
TGTGCCAGCAGTCTTACACAGGGAGCGGAGAATGAAAAACTGTTTTTT
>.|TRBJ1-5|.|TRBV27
CASSLLGSNQPQHF
TGTGCCAGCAGTTTACTCGGGAGCAATCAGCCCCAGCATTTT
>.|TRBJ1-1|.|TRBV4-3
CASSQDEPTEAFF
TGCGCCAGCAGCCAAGATGAGCCGACTGAAGCTTTCTTT
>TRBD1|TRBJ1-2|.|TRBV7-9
CASSAGQGSHYGYTF
TGTGCCAGCAGCGCAGGACAGGGGTCCCATTATGGCTACACCTTC
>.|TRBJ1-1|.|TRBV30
CAWSFRQTEAFF
TGTGCCTGGAGTTTCCGACAGACCGAAGCTTTCTTT
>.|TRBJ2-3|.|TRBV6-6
CASSYYSADTQYF
TGTGCCAGCAGTTACTACAGCGCAGATACGCAGTATTTT
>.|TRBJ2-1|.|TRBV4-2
CASSPLAGLSYNEQFF
TGTGCCAGCAGCCCCCTCGCAGGGCTGTCCTACAATGAGCAGTTCTTC
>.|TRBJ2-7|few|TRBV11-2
CASSLQAYEQYF
TGTGCCAGCAGCTTACAAGCCTACGAGCAGTACTTC
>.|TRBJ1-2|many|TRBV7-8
CASRTTGPGYGYTF
TGTGCCAGCAGGACCACAGGTCCCGGCTATGGCTACACCTTC
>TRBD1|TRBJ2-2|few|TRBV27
CASSSVRGGLAGELFF
TGTGCCAGCAGTTCCGTCCGAGGGGGCTTGGCCGGGGAGCTGTTTTTT
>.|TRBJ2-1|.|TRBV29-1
CSVPGFLVDYNEQFF
TGCAGCGTTCCAGGGTTTTTGGTTGACTACAATGAGCAGTTCTTC
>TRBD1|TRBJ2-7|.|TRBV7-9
CASSPRQGAYEQYF
TGTGCCAGCAGCCCCCGACAGGGTGCCTACGAGCAGTACTTC
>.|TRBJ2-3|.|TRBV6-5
CASSYSMGGYTDTQYF
TGTGCCAGCAGTTACTCGATGGGGGGTTACACAGATACGCAGTATTTT
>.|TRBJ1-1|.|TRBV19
CASSILNRPNTEAFF
TGTGCCAGTAGTATATTGAACAGACCGAACACTGAAGCTTTCTTT
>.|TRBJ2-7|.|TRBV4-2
CASSQVEGFYEQYF
TGTGCCAGCAGCCAAGTAGAGGGGTTCTACGAGCAGTACTTC
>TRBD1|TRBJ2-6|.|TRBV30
CAWSFSGTGYGANVLTF
TGTGCCTGGAGTTTCTCCGGGACAGGGTACGGGGCCAACGTCCTGACTTTC
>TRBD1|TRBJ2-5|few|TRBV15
CATSGEGAGWHF
TGTGCCACCTCTGGAGAGGGGGCGGGTTGGCACTTC
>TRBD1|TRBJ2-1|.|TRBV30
CAWSLGQGAAEQFF
TGTGCCTGGAGTTTGGGACAGGGGGCAGCTGAGCAGTTCTTC
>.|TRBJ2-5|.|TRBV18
CASSQETQYF
TGTGCCAGCTCTCAAGAGACCCAGTACTTC
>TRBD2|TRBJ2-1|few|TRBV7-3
CASSLISGDEQFF
TGTGCCAGCAGCCTAATCAGCGGGGATGAGCAGTTCTTC
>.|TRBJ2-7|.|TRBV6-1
CASSAPVSREQYF
TGTGCCAGCAGTGCCCCAGTCTCCCGCGAGCAGTACTTC
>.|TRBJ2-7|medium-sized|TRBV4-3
CASSQDTQGYEQYF
TGCGCCAGCAGCCAAGATACTCAGGGCTACGAGCAGTACTTC
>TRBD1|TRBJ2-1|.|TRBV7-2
CASSRQGGSSYNEQFF
TGTGCCAGCAGCCGACAGGGGGGAAGCTCCTACAATGAGCAGTTCTTC
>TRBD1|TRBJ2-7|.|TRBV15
CATSPRTGGVYEQYF
TGTGCCACCAGCCCAAGGACAGGGGGCGTCTACGAGCAGTACTTC
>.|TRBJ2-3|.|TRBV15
CATRSYSTDTQYF
TGTGCCACCAGATCTTATAGCACAGATACGCAGTATTTT
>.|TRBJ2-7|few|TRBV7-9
CASSLAGALHEQYF
TGTGCCAGCAGCTTAGCCGGGGCCCTCCACGAGCAGTACTTC
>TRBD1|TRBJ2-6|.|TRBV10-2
CASSEPRDRAGANVLTF
TGCGCCAGCAGCGAGCCCCGGGACAGGGCTGGGGCCAACGTCCTGACTTTC
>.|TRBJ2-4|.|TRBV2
CASSEQGRWYF
TGTGCCAGCAGTGAGCAGGGAAGGTGGTACTTC
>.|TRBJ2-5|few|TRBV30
CAWISRETQYF
TGTGCCTGGATCTCTAGGGAGACCCAGTACTTC
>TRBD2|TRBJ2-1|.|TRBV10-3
CAISESPSGAYNEQFF
TGTGCCATCAGTGAGTCCCCTAGCGGGGCCTACAATGAGCAGTTCTTC
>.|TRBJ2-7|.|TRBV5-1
CASSLEVSYEQYF
TGCGCCAGCAGCTTGGAGGTCTCCTACGAGCAGTACTTC
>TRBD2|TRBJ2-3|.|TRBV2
CASSGRSGGGDTQYF
TGTGCCAGCAGTGGAAGGAGCGGGGGGGGAGATACGCAGTATTTT
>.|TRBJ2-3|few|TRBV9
CASSVEAGRNTQYF
TGTGCCAGCAGCGTAGAGGCCGGGAGAAATACGCAGTATTTT
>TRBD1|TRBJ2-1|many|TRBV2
CASSSGQGAAEQFF
TGTGCCAGCAGTAGCGGACAGGGGGCAGCGGAGCAGTTCTTC
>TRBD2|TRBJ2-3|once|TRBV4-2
CASSQELAGAYTDTQYF
TGTGCCAGCAGCCAAGAATTAGCGGGGGCCTACACAGATACGCAGTATTTT
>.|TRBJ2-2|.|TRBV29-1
CSVDRQDNTGELFF
TGCAGCGTGGACCGACAGGACAACACCGGGGAGCTGTTTTTT